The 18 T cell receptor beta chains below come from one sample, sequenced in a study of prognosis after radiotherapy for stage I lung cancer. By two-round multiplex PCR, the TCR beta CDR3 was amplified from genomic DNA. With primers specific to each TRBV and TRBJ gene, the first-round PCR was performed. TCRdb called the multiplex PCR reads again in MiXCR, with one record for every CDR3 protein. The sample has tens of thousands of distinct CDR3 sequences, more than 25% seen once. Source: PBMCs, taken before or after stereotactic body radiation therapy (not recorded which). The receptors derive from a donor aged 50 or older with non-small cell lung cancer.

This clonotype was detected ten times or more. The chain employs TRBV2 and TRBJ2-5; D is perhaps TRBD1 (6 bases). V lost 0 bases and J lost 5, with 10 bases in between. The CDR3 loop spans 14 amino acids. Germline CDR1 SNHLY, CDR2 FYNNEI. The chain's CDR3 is CASSEAGGRETQYF. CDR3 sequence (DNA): TGTGCCAGCAGTGAAGCAGGGGGTCGGGAGACCCAGTACTTC.

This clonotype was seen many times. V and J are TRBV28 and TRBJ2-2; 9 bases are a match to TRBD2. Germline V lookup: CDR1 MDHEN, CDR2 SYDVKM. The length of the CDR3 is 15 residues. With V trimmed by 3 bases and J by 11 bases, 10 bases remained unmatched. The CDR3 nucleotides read TGTGCCAGCAGTTTCAGCGGGGGGAACAGGGGCGAGCTGTTTTTT. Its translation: CASSFSGGNRGELFF.

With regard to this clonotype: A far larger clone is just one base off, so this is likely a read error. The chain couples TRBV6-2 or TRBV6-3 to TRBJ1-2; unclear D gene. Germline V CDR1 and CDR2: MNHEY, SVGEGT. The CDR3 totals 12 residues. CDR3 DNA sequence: TGTGCCAGCAGTTCCGGGAACTATTGCTACACCTTC. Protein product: CASSSGNYCYTF.

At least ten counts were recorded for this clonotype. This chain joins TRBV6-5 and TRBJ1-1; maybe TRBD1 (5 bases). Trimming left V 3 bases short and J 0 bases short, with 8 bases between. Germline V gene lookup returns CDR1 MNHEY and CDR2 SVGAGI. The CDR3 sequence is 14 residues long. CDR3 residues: CASSYRGMNTEAFF. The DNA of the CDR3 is TGTGCCAGCAGTTATAGGGGAATGAACACTGAAGCTTTCTTT.

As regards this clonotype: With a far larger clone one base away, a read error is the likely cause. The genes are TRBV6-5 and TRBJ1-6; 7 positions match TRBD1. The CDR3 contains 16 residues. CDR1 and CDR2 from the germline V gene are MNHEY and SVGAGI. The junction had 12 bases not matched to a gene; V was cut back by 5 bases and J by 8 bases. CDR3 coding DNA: TGTGCCAGCAGTAATACTCGTGGGGACAGTGATTCACCCCTCCACTTT. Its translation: CASSNTRGDSDSPLHF.

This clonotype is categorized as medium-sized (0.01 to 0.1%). The DNA for the CDR3 is TGTGCCAGCAGCTTAGCGGGGGGATCCTACGAGCAGTACTTC. This codes for CASSLAGGSYEQYF. The J gene is TRBJ2-7, the V gene TRBV11-2, with TRBD2 matching over 7 bases. CDR1 SGHAT and CDR2 FQNNGV come from the germline V gene. The ends lost 1 base at V and 1 base at J; junction bases unmatched: 1. The CDR3 runs 14 residues. Variable domain in full (rest from reference TRBV11-2 and TRBJ2-7): EAGVAQSPRYKIIEKRQSVAFWCNPISGHATLYWYQQILGQGPKLLIQFQNNGVVDDSQLPKDRFSAERLKGVDSTLKIQPAKLEDSAVYLCASSLAGGSYEQYFGPGTRLTVT.

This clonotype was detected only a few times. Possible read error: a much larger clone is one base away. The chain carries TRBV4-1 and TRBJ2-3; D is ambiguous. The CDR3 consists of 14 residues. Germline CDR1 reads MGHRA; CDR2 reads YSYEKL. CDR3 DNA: TGCGCCAGCGGCCAAGATAGGGTCGCCGATACGCAGTATTTT. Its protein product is CASGQDRVADTQYF.

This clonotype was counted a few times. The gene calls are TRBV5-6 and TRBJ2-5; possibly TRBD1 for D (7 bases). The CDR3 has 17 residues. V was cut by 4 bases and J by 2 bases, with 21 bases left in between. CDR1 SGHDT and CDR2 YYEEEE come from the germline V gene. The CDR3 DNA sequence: TGTGCCAGCAGCGCCGACAGGGAGGCACATGTTCAAGAGACCCAGTACTTC. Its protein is CASSADREAHVQETQYF.

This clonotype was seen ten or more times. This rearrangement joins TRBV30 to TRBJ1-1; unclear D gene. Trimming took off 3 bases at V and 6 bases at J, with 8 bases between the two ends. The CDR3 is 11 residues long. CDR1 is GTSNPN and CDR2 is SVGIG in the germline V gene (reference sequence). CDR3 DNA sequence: TGTGCCTGGAGAGGCCATTCTGAAGCTTTCTTT. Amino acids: CAWRGHSEAFF.

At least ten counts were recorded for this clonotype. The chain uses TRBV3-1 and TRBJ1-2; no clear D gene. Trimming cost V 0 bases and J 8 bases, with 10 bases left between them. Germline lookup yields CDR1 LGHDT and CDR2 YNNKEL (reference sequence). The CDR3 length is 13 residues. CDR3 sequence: CASSQDRLDGYTF. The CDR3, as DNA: TGTGCCAGCAGCCAAGATAGGTTGGACGGCTACACCTTC.

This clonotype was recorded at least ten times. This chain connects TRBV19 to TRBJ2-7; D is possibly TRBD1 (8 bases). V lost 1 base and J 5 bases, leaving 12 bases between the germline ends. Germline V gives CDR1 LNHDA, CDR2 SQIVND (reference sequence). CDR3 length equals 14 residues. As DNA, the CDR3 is TGTGCCAGTAGTATAGGCGGGGGACAGGACGAGCAGTACTTC. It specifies CASSIGGGQDEQYF.

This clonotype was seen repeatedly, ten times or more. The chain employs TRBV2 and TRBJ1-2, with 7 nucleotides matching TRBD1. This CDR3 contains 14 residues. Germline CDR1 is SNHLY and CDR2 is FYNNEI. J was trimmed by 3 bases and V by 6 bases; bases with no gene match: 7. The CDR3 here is CASRRQGMDYGYTF. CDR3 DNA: TGTGCCAGCAGGCGACAGGGTATGGACTATGGCTACACCTTC.

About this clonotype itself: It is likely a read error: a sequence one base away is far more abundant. CDR3 region: CASKKKVYEQYF. CDR3 DNA sequence: TGTGCCAGCAAAAAGAAGGTCTACGAGCAGTACTTC. The rearrangement uses TRBV6-4 and TRBJ2-7; D is undetermined. V was clipped by 7 bases and J by 3 bases, with 10 bases between them. The CDR3 spans 12 residues. Germline lookup yields CDR1 MRHNA and CDR2 SNTAGT.

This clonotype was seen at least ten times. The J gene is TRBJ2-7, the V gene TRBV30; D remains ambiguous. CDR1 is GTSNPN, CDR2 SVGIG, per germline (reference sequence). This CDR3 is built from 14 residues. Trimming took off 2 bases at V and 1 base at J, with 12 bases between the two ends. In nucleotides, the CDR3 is TGTGCCTGGAGTTCGGGTCCACCATCCTACGAGCAGTACTTC. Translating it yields CAWSSGPPSYEQYF.

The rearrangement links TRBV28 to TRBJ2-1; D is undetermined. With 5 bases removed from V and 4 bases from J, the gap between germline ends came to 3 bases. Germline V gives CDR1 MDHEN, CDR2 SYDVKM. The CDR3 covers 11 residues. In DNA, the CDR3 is TGTGCCAGCAGTACGTACAATGAGCAGTTCTTC. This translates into CASSTYNEQFF.

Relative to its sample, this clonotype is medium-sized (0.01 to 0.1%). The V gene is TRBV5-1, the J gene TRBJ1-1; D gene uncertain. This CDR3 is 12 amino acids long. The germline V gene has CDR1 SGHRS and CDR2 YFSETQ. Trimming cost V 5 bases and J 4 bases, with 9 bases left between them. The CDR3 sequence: CASRGIATEAFF. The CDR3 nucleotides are TGCGCCAGCAGGGGGATCGCCACTGAAGCTTTCTTT.

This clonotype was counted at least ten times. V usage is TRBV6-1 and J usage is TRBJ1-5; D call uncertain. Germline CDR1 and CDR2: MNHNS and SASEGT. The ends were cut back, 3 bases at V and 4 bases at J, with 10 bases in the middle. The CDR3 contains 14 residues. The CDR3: CASSDGQLNQPQHF. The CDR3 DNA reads TGTGCCAGCAGTGATGGGCAGCTGAATCAGCCCCAGCATTTT.

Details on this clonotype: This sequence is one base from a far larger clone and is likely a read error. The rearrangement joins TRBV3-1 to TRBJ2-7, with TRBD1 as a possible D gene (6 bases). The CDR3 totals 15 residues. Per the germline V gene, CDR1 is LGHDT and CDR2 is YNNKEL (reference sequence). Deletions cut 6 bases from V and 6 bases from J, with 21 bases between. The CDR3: CASSKVTGSIFEQYF. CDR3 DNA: TGTGCCAGCAGTAAAGTCACAGGGTCAATCTTCGAGCAGTACTTC.